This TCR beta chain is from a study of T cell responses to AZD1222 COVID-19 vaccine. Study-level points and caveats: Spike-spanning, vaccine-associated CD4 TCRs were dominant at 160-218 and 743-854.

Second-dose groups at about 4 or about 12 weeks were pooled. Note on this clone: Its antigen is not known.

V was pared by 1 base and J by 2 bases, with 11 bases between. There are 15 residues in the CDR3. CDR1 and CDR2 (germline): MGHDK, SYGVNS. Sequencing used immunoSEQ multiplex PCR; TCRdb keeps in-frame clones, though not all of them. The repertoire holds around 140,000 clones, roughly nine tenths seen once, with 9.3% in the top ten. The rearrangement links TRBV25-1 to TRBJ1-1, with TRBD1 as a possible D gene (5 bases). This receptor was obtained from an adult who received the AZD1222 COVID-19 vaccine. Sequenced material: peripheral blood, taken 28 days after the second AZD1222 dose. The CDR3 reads CASSESGSFNTEAFF. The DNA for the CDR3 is TGTGCCAGCAGTGAATCAGGGTCCTTTAACACTGAAGCTTTCTTT.